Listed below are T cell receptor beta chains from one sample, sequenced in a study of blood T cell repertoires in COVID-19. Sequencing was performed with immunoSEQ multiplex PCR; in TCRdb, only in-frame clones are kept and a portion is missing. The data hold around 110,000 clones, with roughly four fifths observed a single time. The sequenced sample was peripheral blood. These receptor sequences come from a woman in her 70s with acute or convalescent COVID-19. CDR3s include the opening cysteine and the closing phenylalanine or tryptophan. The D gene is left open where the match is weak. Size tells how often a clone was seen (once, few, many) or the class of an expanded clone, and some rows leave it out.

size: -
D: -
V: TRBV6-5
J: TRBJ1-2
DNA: TGTGCCAGCAGTTACTCCGGGGGGAAGGGCTACACCTTC
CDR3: CASSYSGGKGYTF

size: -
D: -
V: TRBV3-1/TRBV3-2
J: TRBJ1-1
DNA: TGTGCCAGCAGCCAAGAAAGTTTTAGGCGGGGATCGAACACTGAAGCTTTCTTT
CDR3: CASSQESFRRGSNTEAFF

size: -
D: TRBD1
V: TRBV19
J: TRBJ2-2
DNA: TGTGCCAGTAGTATAGGACAGGGCGCGGGCACCGGGGAGCTGTTTTTT
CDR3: CASSIGQGAGTGELFF

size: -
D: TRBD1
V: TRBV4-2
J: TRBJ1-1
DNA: TGTGCCAGCAGCCAAACCGGGACAGGTAACACTGAAGCTTTCTTT
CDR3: CASSQTGTGNTEAFF

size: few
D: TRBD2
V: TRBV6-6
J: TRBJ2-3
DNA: TGTGCCAGCAGTTACTCTGGCGGGGGATCAGATACGCAGTATTTT
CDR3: CASSYSGGGSDTQYF

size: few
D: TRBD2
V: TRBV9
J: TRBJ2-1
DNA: TGTGCCAGCAGCGCATCTTCAGGGTTAGCGGGGGGCCTCAATGAGCAGTTCTTC
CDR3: CASSASSGLAGGLNEQFF

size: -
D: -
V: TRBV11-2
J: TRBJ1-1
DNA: TGTGCCAGCAGCTCCCGGACAGCTACGAACACTGAAGCTTTCTTT
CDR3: CASSSRTATNTEAFF

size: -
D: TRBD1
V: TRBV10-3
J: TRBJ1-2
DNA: TGTGCCATCAGGGGGACAGGGGTTCTCTATGGCTACACCTTC
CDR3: CAIRGTGVLYGYTF

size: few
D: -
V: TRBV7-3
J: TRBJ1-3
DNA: TGTGCCAGCAGCTTAGGTTTTTACCGGACAGCCACTGGAAACACCATATATTTT
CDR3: CASSLGFYRTATGNTIYF

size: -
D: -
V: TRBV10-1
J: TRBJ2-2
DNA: TGCGCCAGCAGTGAGAATGCGGTGTCCGGGGAGCTGTTTTTT
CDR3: CASSENAVSGELFF

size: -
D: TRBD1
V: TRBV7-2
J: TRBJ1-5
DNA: TGTGCCAGCAGCCGCGACAGGGGCAATCAGCCCCAGCATTTT
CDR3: CASSRDRGNQPQHF

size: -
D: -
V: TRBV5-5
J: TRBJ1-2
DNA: TGTGCCAGCAGCTTGGGCCGGGATGGGGACTATGGCTACACCTTC
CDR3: CASSLGRDGDYGYTF

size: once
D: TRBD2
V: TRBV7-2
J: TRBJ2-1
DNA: TGTGCCAGCAGCCCCGGGGGGGGAAGGTCCTACAATGAGCAGTTCTTC
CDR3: CASSPGGGRSYNEQFF

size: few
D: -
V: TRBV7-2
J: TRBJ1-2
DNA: TGTGCCAGCAGCATAAAAGGGGGAGATAACTATGGCTACACCTTC
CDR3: CASSIKGGDNYGYTF

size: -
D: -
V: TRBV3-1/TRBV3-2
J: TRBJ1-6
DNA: TGTGCCAGCAGCCAAGTGACAAGGGTTGAGGGCCTCCACTTT
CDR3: CASSQVTRVEGLHF

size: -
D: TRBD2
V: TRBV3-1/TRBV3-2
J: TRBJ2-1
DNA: TGTGCCAGCAGCCAAGTGGCGGGGGGAAGACTTCCCTACAATGAGCAGTTCTTC
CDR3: CASSQVAGGRLPYNEQFF

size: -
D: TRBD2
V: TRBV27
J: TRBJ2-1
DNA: TGTGCCAGCAGCATAGGTACCGGGACTAGAGTTGGGAGGGAGCAGTTCTTC
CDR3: CASSIGTGTRVGREQFF

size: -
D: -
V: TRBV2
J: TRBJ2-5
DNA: TGTGCCAGCAGAAGGGGTTTAGAGACCCAGTACTTC
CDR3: CASRRGLETQYF

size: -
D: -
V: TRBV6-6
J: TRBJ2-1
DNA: TGTGCCAGCAGAGGTCCTAGCTCCTACAATGAGCAGTTCTTC
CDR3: CASRGPSSYNEQFF

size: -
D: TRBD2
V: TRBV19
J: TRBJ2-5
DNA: TGTGCCAGTGGACTCGGACTAGCGGGGGACGAGACCCAGTACTTC
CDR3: CASGLGLAGDETQYF

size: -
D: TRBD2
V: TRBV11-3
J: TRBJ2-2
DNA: TGTGCCAGCAGCGCGGGGGGCCTCTCGAGCGGGGAGCTGTTTTTT
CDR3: CASSAGGLSSGELFF

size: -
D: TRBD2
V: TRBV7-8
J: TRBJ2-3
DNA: TGTGCCAGCAGCGCCAGACTAGCATTTCGGATAGATACGCAGTATTTT
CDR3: CASSARLAFRIDTQYF

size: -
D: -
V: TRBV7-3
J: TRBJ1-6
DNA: TGTGCCAGCAGCCGGTCGTCTAATTCACCCCTCCACTTT
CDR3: CASSRSSNSPLHF

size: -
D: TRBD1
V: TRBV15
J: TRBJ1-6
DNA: TGTGCCACCAGCAAGAACAGGGGGAATAATTCACCCCTCCACTTT
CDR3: CATSKNRGNNSPLHF

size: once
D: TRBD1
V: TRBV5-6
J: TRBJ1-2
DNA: TGTGCCAGCAGACCTAACAGGGGTGGTCACTATGGCTACACCTTC
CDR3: CASRPNRGGHYGYTF

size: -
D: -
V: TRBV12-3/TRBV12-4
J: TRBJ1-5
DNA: TGTGCCAGCAGAAGTGGAGATCAGCCCCAGCATTTT
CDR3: CASRSGDQPQHF

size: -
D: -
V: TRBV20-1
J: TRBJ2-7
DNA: TGCAGTGCTAGTGGGCCAGGGGAAAGCTACGAGCAGTACTTC
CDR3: CSASGPGESYEQYF

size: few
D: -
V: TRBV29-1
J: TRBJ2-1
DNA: TGCAGCGTTGATACACAGGTTGAGCAGTTCTTC
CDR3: CSVDTQVEQFF

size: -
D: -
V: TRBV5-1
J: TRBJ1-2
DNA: TGCGCCAGCAGCTTGGCGGCGGCTAACTATGGCTACACCTTC
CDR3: CASSLAAANYGYTF

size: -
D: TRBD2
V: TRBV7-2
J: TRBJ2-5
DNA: TGTGCCAGCAGCCAGGGACTAGCTGGGGAGACCCAGTACTTC
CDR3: CASSQGLAGETQYF

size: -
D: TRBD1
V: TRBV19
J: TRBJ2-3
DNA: TGTGCCAGTAGTATAGCGGGACAGGGTACAGATACGCAGTATTTT
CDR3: CASSIAGQGTDTQYF

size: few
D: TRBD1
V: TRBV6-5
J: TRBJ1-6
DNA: TGTGCCAGCAGTATTGGACAGGGTTTAGGCTCACCCCTCCACTTT
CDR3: CASSIGQGLGSPLHF

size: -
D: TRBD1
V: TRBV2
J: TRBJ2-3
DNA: TGTGCCAGCAGACGAATGGACAGGACAGATACGCAGTATTTT
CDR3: CASRRMDRTDTQYF

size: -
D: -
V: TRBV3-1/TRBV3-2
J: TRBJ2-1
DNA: TGTGCCAGCAGTCTACACAGGTTGGACAATGAGCAGTTCTTC
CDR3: CASSLHRLDNEQFF

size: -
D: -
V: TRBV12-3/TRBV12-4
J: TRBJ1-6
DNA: TGTGCCAGCAGGCTCCAGGGATTGGCACCCCTCCACTTT
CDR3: CASRLQGLAPLHF

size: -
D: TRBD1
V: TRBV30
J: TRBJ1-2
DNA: TGTGCCTGGAAACCCGGGCAGGGGGCGAGGGGCTACACCTTC
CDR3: CAWKPGQGARGYTF

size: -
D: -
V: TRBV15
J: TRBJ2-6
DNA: TGTGCCACCAGCAGAGGCAGGGCCAGCTCTGGGGCCAACGTCCTGACTTTC
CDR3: CATSRGRASSGANVLTF

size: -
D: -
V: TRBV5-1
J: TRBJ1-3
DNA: TGCGCCAGCAGCCCCTCCAGTCTCTCTGGAAACACCATATATTTT
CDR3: CASSPSSLSGNTIYF

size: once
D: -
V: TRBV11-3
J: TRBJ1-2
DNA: TGTGCCAGCAGTCGGGTCCCGGAGGTTTATGGCTACACCTTC
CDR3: CASSRVPEVYGYTF

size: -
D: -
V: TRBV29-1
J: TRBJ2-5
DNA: TGCAGCGTTGAGAGTGGTGCCGTCCCCCAGTACTTC
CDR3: CSVESGAVPQYF

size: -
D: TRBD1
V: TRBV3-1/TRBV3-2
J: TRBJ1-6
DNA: TGTGCCAGCAGCCAAGACGTGGGACAGGGGGGGAATTCACCCCTCCACTTT
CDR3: CASSQDVGQGGNSPLHF